One sample yielded the 9 T cell receptor beta chains listed below, sequenced in a study of T cell repertoires in cytomegalovirus infection. Using its own MiXCR run on the reads, TCRdb lists one record per CDR3 protein. The sample records roughly 600,000 distinct CDR3 sequences, 20% to 25% being singletons. The sequencing sample was made of CD8+ T cells from PBMCs. Receptors originate from a human donor in good health (CMV status not recorded). Some clones in this sample may be carry-over from other donors' samples.

This clonotype has just a few counts. The chain employs TRBV3-1 and TRBJ2-5, with 12 positions matching TRBD2. CDR1 is LGHDT, CDR2 YNNKEL, per germline (reference sequence). Unmatched junction bases numbered 9, after V lost 4 bases and J lost 3 bases. The CDR3 spans 17 residues. The CDR3 protein is CASSRRASGGGKETQYF. Written as DNA, the CDR3 is TGTGCCAGCAGCCGCAGGGCTAGCGGGGGGGGTAAAGAGACCCAGTACTTC.

This clonotype showed up just once. The rearrangement links TRBV6-5 to TRBJ2-5; 8 bases map to TRBD2. Germline V CDR1 and CDR2: MNHEY, SVGAGI. The CDR3 covers 16 residues. Trimming cost V 1 base and J 4 bases; bases outside gene matches: 8. CDR3 bases: TGTGCCAGCAGTTACTGGACTAGCTGGGGAGGAGAGACCCAGTACTTC. As protein: CASSYWTSWGGETQYF.

The chain employs TRBV29-1 and TRBJ2-1; D possibly matches TRBD1 or TRBD2 (7 bases each). V was pared by 7 bases and J by 12 bases, with 28 bases between. The length of the CDR3 is 15 residues. From germline, CDR1 is SQVTM and CDR2 ANQGSEA. CDR3 region: CSAIDREPPRGGQFF. CDR3 DNA: TGCAGCGCGATCGACAGGGAGCCCCCGAGGGGGGGGCAGTTCTTC.

This sequence joins TRBV12-3 or TRBV12-4 and TRBJ1-1; D is uncertain. The V gene lost 4 bases and the J gene lost 2 bases, with 8 bases spanning the gap. This CDR3 comprises 13 residues. The CDR3 loop reads CASSSNGNTEAFF. The CDR3 nucleotides read TGTGCCAGCAGTTCGAATGGAAACACTGAAGCTTTCTTT.

This clonotype was recorded at least ten times. V and J are TRBV7-2 and TRBJ2-2; D might be TRBD1 or TRBD2, each matching 5 bases. The V and J ends lost 5 bases and 8 bases respectively, with 18 bases between them. CDR1 and CDR2 from the germline V gene are SGHTA and FQGNSA. The CDR3 runs 15 residues. The CDR3 spells CASSTLRGSLGELFF. In DNA form, the CDR3 reads TGTGCCAGCAGCACACTGAGGGGAAGTCTAGGGGAGCTGTTTTTT. Looking up the rest from reference TRBV7-2 and TRBJ2-2 gives the full variable domain: GAGVSQSPSNKVTEKGKDVELRCDPISGHTALYWYRQSLGQGLEFLIYFQGNSAPDKSGLPSDRFSAERTGGSVSTLTIQRTQQEDSAVYLCASSTLRGSLGELFFGEGSRLTVL.

J is TRBJ2-1 and V is TRBV6-2 or TRBV6-3, with 10 bases lining up with TRBD2. The germline CDR1 and CDR2 sequences are MNHEY and SVGEGT. The V and J ends lost 3 bases and 7 bases, in that order; junction bases with no gene match: 12. There are 17 residues in the CDR3. Here the CDR3 DNA reads TGTGCCAGCAGTTATTCCCAAATAGCGGGGGGTTTAAATGAGCAGTTCTTC. Translation gives CASSYSQIAGGLNEQFF.

About this clonotype itself: The junction departs from the called germline gene at one end, perhaps through a read error. The V gene is TRBV13, the J gene TRBJ1-6; no definite D call. The CDR3 loop spans 17 amino acids. The germline V gene encodes CDR1 PRHDT and CDR2 FYEKMQ (reference sequence). The CDR3 protein is CASSLGGSSSYNSPHHF. CDR3 sequence (DNA): TGTGCCAGCAGCTTAGGCGGATCGAGCTCCTATAATTCACCCCACCACTTT.

The chain couples TRBV28 to TRBJ1-4, with TRBD1 matching over 7 bases. Per germline, CDR1 MDHEN and CDR2 SYDVKM. This CDR3 contains 15 residues. V shed 1 base and J 3 bases; nucleotides not matched to a gene: 2. This CDR3 reads CASSLFRGANEKLFF. CDR3 bases: TGTGCCAGCAGTTTATTCAGGGGGGCTAATGAAAAACTGTTTTTT.

The table lists this clonotype with a few counts. The rearrangement links TRBV5-5 to TRBJ2-5; 9 nucleotides match TRBD2. CDR1 is SGHKS and CDR2 is YYEKEE in the germline V gene (reference sequence). CDR3 size: 16 residues. V lost 0 bases and J lost 5; bases outside the gene matches: 8. This chain's CDR3 is CASSLGQAGGRETQYF. The CDR3 DNA reads TGTGCCAGCAGCTTGGGGCAGGCGGGGGGGCGGGAGACCCAGTACTTC.